Listed here is a single T cell receptor (beta chain). Antigen specificity is unknown. The protocol was immunoSEQ multiplex PCR, while the TCRdb copy is restricted to in-frame clones and leaves out a portion. This repertoire shows about 1.9 million clones, 93% found once; its top ten account for about 1.7%. The data derive from a study of shared clonotypes between healthy human individuals. Whole-study results and caveats: A generally larger estimated richness was seen in naive subsets than in memory subsets. Rarefaction revealed incomplete sorted-subset sequencing despite large depth.

This CDR3 comprises 15 residues. Trimming shortened V by 5 bases and J by 4 bases, and 18 bases separated the two germline ends. CDR1 MDHEN and CDR2 SYDVKM come from the germline V gene. In the naive CD8 group, cells lacked CD45RO and were positively selected for CCR7, so terminally differentiated effector memory CD45RA+ cells were left out. All participating donors were Caucasian adults from Nashville, Tennessee. The sample taken for sequencing was naive CD8+ T cells from PBMCs. This receptor was identified in a man aged 18 to 29 in good health. Some clones in this sample may be carry-over from other donors' samples. The chain uses TRBV28 and TRBJ2-7; tentatively, D is TRBD1 or TRBD2 (5 bases each). As DNA, the CDR3 is TGTGCCAGCAGTCCCCTTTCCGAGAGGGGTTACGAGCAGTACTTC. It is translated as CASSPLSERGYEQYF.